The 22 T cell receptor beta chains below all came from one sample that was sequenced in a study of blood T cells in healthy people across ages. Next came a second PCR, run for about 6 to 11 cycles, which used a sample-barcoded 5' primer along with a J-beta primer mix. Each CDR3 protein gets one entry after TCRdb re-called the 5' RACE reads with MiXCR. This sample has hundreds of thousands of distinct CDR3 sequences, with roughly 60% found just once. Material for sequencing was blood. The receptors shown here come from a man younger than 40 in good health.

The V gene is TRBV2, the J gene TRBJ2-5, with D maybe TRBD1 (6 bases). The ends were cut back, 10 bases at V and 0 bases at J, with 12 bases in the middle. CDR1 is SNHLY, CDR2 FYNNEI, per germline. The CDR3 totals 13 residues. As DNA, the CDR3 is TGTGCCACGGGTAGGGACAACCAAGAGACCCAGTACTTC. This translates into CATGRDNQETQYF.

This clonotype came up once. The chain combines TRBV15 with TRBJ2-1, with D maybe TRBD1 (5 bases). Germline CDR1 is LNHNV and CDR2 is YYDKDF (reference sequence). V lost 3 bases and J 6 bases, leaving 21 bases between the germline ends. CDR3 length equals 17 residues. CDR3 region: CATSSDILRTYSNEQFF. The CDR3 nucleotides read TGTGCCACCAGCAGTGACATCCTGAGGACATACAGCAATGAGCAGTTCTTC.

V is TRBV28 and J is TRBJ2-5, with 12 bases aligning to TRBD2. CDR1 MDHEN and CDR2 SYDVKM come from the germline V gene. The CDR3 extends over 16 amino acids. V trimming: 5 bases; J trimming: 6 bases; junction bases outside the gene matches: 10. The CDR3 nucleotides are TGTGCCAGCAGTCCATGGACTAGCGGGAATTGGAAGACCCAGTACTTC. Amino acid sequence: CASSPWTSGNWKTQYF.

This clonotype was recorded only once. The gene calls are TRBV24-1 and TRBJ2-3; the D is unclear. The CDR3 has 13 amino acids. V lost 8 bases to trimming and J lost 2 bases, with 10 bases between them. Looked up from germline, CDR1 is KGHDR and CDR2 is SFDVKD. CDR3 protein: CATNGVDTDTQYF. The CDR3 bases are TGTGCCACCAACGGAGTTGACACAGATACGCAGTATTTT.

This clonotype was counted only a few times. The chain uses TRBV2 and TRBJ1-2, with D possibly matching TRBD1 (6 bases). This CDR3 has 13 residues. CDR1 and CDR2 from the germline V gene are SNHLY and FYNNEI. With 10 bases removed from V and 3 bases from J, the gap between germline ends came to 15 bases. CDR3 sequence: CATNTGRDYGYTF. CDR3 coding DNA: TGTGCCACTAACACAGGGAGAGACTATGGCTACACCTTC.

This chain links TRBV9 with TRBJ2-1, with TRBD2 identical over 7 bases. This CDR3 has 17 residues. The V gene end was trimmed by 2 bases and the J gene end by 8 bases; junction bases not matched to a gene: 16. Germline CDR1 reads SGDLS; CDR2 reads YYNGEE. CDR3 in amino acids: CASSVGGYGGRGDEQFF. In nucleotides, the CDR3 is TGTGCCAGCAGCGTGGGGGGTTACGGCGGGAGAGGGGATGAGCAGTTCTTC.

The chain joins TRBV20-1 to TRBJ2-3; 9 bases map to TRBD2. The ends lost 0 bases at V and 10 bases at J; junction bases unmatched: 17. Germline lookup yields CDR1 DFQATT and CDR2 SNEGSKA (reference sequence). This CDR3 is built from 17 residues. The CDR3 bases are TGCAGTGCTAGAGATCTCGGCGTACTAGCGGGTTTATATGCGCAGTATTTT. Amino acid sequence: CSARDLGVLAGLYAQYF.

J is TRBJ2-3 and V is TRBV5-6; no definite D call. Trimming shortened V by 4 bases and J by 2 bases, and 11 bases separated the two germline ends. The CDR3 totals 14 residues. Germline V gene sequence: CDR1 SGHDT, CDR2 YYEEEE. As DNA, the CDR3 is TGTGCCAGCAGCCCCTGGGCAACCACAGATACGCAGTATTTT. This sequence encodes CASSPWATTDTQYF.

The gene calls are TRBV4-2 and TRBJ1-2; 7 positions match TRBD1. The germline V gene has CDR1 LGHNA and CDR2 YNFKEQ. Losses at the gene ends were 3 bases for V and 13 bases for J; bases not matched to a gene: 11. The CDR3 has 13 amino acids. DNA of the CDR3: TGTGCCAGCAGCCAGGGACTACTAGGGGGCGGCACCTTC. Translation: CASSQGLLGGGTF.

The rearrangement links TRBV6-6 to TRBJ1-4; possibly TRBD1 for D (5 bases). This CDR3 is built from 15 residues. V was cut by 2 bases and J by 7 bases, with 14 bases left in between. CDR1 and CDR2 from the germline V gene are MNHNY and SVGAGI (reference sequence). The CDR3 bases are TGTGCCAGCAGTTACGGGGCGGCTGGAGTTGAAAAACTGTTTTTT. It translates to CASSYGAAGVEKLFF.

This CDR3 reads CSARWEDSQKTDTQYF. The CDR3 DNA is TGCAGTGCTAGATGGGAGGACAGCCAGAAAACAGATACGCAGTATTTT. This chain uses TRBV20-1 with TRBJ2-3, with D perhaps TRBD1 or TRBD2 (6 bases each). Trimming stripped 2 bases from V and 3 bases from J, with 18 bases between. Germline CDR1 DFQATT, CDR2 SNEGSKA (reference sequence). This CDR3 has 16 amino acids.

This clonotype turned up a few times. The V call is TRBV10-3, the J call TRBJ2-1; TRBD2 matches at 10 bases. The germline V gene encodes CDR1 ENHRY and CDR2 SYGVKD. The CDR3 consists of 14 residues. The ends lost 4 bases at V and 8 bases at J; junction bases unmatched: 5. CDR3 protein: CAISASGRGYEQFF. DNA of the CDR3: TGTGCCATCAGTGCGAGCGGGAGGGGCTATGAGCAGTTCTTC.

This chain uses TRBV6-1 with TRBJ2-5; 8 bases map to TRBD2. Germline V gene data show CDR1 as MNHNS and CDR2 as SASEGT. Trimming cost V 2 bases and J 7 bases; bases outside gene matches: 6. The CDR3 is 14 residues long. The CDR3 nucleotides read TGTGCCAGCAGTGAACTTACTAGCGGTTCGACCCAGTACTTC. Encoded protein: CASSELTSGSTQYF.

With regard to this clonotype: At one boundary the junction diverges from the germline segment, which might be a read error. The CDR3 loop reads CASSLVVGVADEQCF. The CDR3 nucleotides are TGTGCCAGCAGCTTAGTAGTAGGGGTCGCGGACGAGCAGTGCTTC. The J gene is TRBJ2-7, the V gene TRBV7-9, with D tentatively TRBD1 (5 bases). This CDR3 contains 15 residues. The germline V gene has CDR1 SEHNR and CDR2 FQNEAQ (reference sequence).

This chain links TRBV25-1 with TRBJ1-5; D gene unclear. The CDR3 contains 13 residues. The V and J ends lost 2 bases and 2 bases respectively, with 4 bases between them. The germline CDR1 and CDR2 sequences are MGHDK and SYGVNS. Here the CDR3 DNA reads TGTGCCAGCAGTGAAAAGGGCAATCAGCCCCAGCATTTT. Translated: CASSEKGNQPQHF.

The chain joins TRBV20-1 to TRBJ1-5; D is unclear. Germline V gene sequence: CDR1 DFQATT, CDR2 SNEGSKA (reference sequence). V was trimmed by 5 bases and J by 0 bases, leaving 11 bases between them. CDR3 length: 14 residues. CDR3 region: CSALRRNSNQPQHF. CDR3 coding DNA: TGCAGTGCTCTCCGACGGAATAGCAATCAGCCCCAGCATTTT.

Only a few counts were recorded for this clonotype. This chain connects TRBV4-2 to TRBJ2-5; possibly TRBD1 or TRBD2 for D (5 bases each). This CDR3 is 17 amino acids long. Germline lookup yields CDR1 LGHNA and CDR2 YNFKEQ. Trimming stripped 1 base from V and 2 bases from J, with 17 bases between. In DNA form, the CDR3 reads TGTGCCAGCAGCCAAGGTACAGGTGACTACTATCAAGAGACCCAGTACTTC. Translating it yields CASSQGTGDYYQETQYF.

The gene calls are TRBV20-1 and TRBJ2-3, with a possible D match to TRBD2 (6 bases). The CDR3 has 14 amino acids. The V gene's germline CDR1 is DFQATT and CDR2 SNEGSKA (reference sequence). The CDR3 is CSGKEGLGTDTQYF. The CDR3 bases are TGCAGCGGGAAGGAGGGGTTAGGCACAGATACGCAGTATTTT.

This clonotype has just a few counts. The genes are TRBV9 and TRBJ2-1; D possibly corresponds to TRBD2 (6 bases). CDR3 length equals 17 residues. Germline-derived CDR1 and CDR2 are SGDLS and YYNGEE. The ends were cut back, 4 bases at V and 0 bases at J, with 17 bases in the middle. The CDR3 is CASSPGRGLLSYNEQFF. For the CDR3, the DNA is TGTGCCAGCAGCCCAGGACGGGGACTTCTCTCCTACAATGAGCAGTTCTTC.

The chain links TRBV20-1 to TRBJ2-3; perhaps TRBD1 as D (6 bases). The CDR3 is 15 residues long. Germline lookup yields CDR1 DFQATT and CDR2 SNEGSKA (reference sequence). Trimming left V 5 bases short and J 5 bases short, with 20 bases between. This chain's CDR3 is CSASEDSARQDTQYF. DNA of the CDR3: TGCAGTGCTTCCGAGGACAGCGCGCGGCAAGATACGCAGTATTTT.

The J gene is TRBJ1-2, the V gene TRBV7-9; 9 bases fit TRBD1. Trimming at V came to 4 bases and at J to 4 bases, leaving 7 bases not matched to a gene. CDR3 length: 15 residues. The germline gives CDR1 SEHNR, CDR2 FQNEAQ (reference sequence). The CDR3 DNA reads as TGTGCCAGCAGCTCAGGGACAGGGAAGATCTATGGCTACACCTTC. Translation gives CASSSGTGKIYGYTF.

The chain has TRBV18 and TRBJ2-7; tentative D call: TRBD1 (8 bases). This CDR3 comprises 18 residues. Germline loops: CDR1 KGHSH, CDR2 LQKENI. V lost 4 bases and J 4 bases, leaving 26 bases between the germline ends. The CDR3 sequence: CASSRQGSGAMGRYEQYF. The DNA of the CDR3 is TGTGCCAGCTCACGACAGGGGAGCGGGGCGATGGGGAGATACGAGCAGTACTTC.